The sequence of this T cell receptor (beta chain) was determined in a study of blood T cell repertoires in COVID-19. This clone showed up just once. All enrollees were about 18 to 90 years old and from about 25 US areas. Clinical histories supplied by participants themselves formed the basis of cohort assignment. Trimming took 6 bases from V and 4 from J, leaving 12 bases between them. Germline-derived CDR1 and CDR2 are KGHDR and SFDVKD. This CDR3 contains 14 residues. Per the original data handling: Reference gene primer amplification gave estimated nucleated cell counts. Repertoires were generated with immunoSEQ multiplex PCR, while TCRdb's copy carries only in-frame clones and drops some. V and J calls and clone size are those listed in that table; D and trimming were worked out from the DNA. The sample has fewer than 350,000 clones, 89% seen once.

The sequence derives from a man aged 60 to 69 who had recovered from COVID-19. This chain links TRBV24-1 with TRBJ1-5; D is unclear. Material for sequencing was PBMCs or T cells enriched from blood (not recorded which). The chain's CDR3 is CATSLSPSNQPQHF. CDR3 DNA sequence: TGTGCCACCAGTCTTAGCCCGTCAAATCAGCCCCAGCATTTT.